The entry that follows covers one TCR beta chain sequence. No antigen is known for it. Within one base of it there is no much larger clone, and no base qualities were kept. This sample was included in a study of vaccination and CD4 T cells after COVID-19 (dated by TCRdb to the early 2020s). The study in broad terms: Convalescent patients had a positive SARS-CoV-2 result on nasal swab PCR, and of these patients, some 10 had mild disease and one had severe disease. The convalescent cohort included six males and four females, with two Hispanic individuals, seven Caucasians, two Asians and one multiracial person. Participants got two doses of the Pfizer-BioNTech BNT162b2 vaccine (n=8) or two doses of the Moderna mRNA-1273 vaccine (n=2). Post-COVID blood samples from convalescent patients were collected a median of approximately 100 days after diagnosis, with a range of 35 to 161 days. Post-vaccine blood samples were collected a median of approximately 72 days after the second vaccine dose, ranging from roughly 14 to 241 days. Culture stimuli were overlapping spike peptide pools from SARS-CoV-2 and from the common cold coronaviruses HCoV-NL63, HCoV-OC43 and HCoV-229E. Control cultures used a CEFX viral epitope pool as positive control, an HIV-1 Nef peptide pool as negative control, or no peptide. The spike-specific CD4+ TCR repertoire was compared before and after mRNA vaccination in approximately 9 COVID-19 convalescent patients and a handful of infection-naive healthy vaccine recipients. The paper as a whole reports these results and caveats: Of the vaccine-specific clones found in convalescent patients, nearly all (304 of 307) were mono-reactive for SARS-CoV-2 spike instead of being cross-reactive with common cold coronaviruses. Although the median number of SARS-CoV-2-reactive clonotypes went up from more than 20 after infection to about 38 after vaccination, the increase was not significant. Relatively few convalescent patients were included in the study, and early timepoints after natural infection were not analyzed. Among the post-vaccine SARS-CoV-2-reactive clones in convalescent patients, a median 86.3% showed up only after vaccination, which suggests vaccine-specific priming.

Library method: PCR. DNA from cultured CD4+ T cells was subjected to TCR sequencing with the Oncomine TCR Beta short-read assay at the Johns Hopkins FTIC core. The QIAamp micro DNA kit was used to extract genomic DNA from the cultured CD4+ T cells. Oncomine TCR Beta libraries from cultured CD4+ T cells were pooled with unique dual indexes and sequenced on an Illumina iSeq 100. On the authors' methods: Non-productive sequences were filtered out, and CDR3s that did not start with C, did not end with F or W, or were shorter than 7 amino acids were discarded. Antigen-specific clonotypes were identified using the MANAFEST web application through comparison of peptide-stimulated wells with reference and other culture wells. For a clone to be called positive, the clone needed an FDR below 0.05, an odds ratio above 5, and a productive frequency above 0.1% in at least two of three replicate wells. Cross-reactive clonotypes were defined as significantly expanded in both SARS-CoV-2 spike wells and at least one common cold coronavirus spike condition. Levenshtein distances (stringdist) and unrooted phylogenetic trees (ape) in R version 3.6.1 were used to assess CDR3 homology. TCRdb trimmed the raw reads at Q25, called clones with MiXCR and kept productive beta chains. Rows matching on CDR3 protein sequence are summarized as one entry with the most common DNA and genes. In this record, the V and J calls reflect TCRdb's handling and not the investigators' own analysis. The sample table holds approximately 25,000 distinct CDR3 sequences, of which roughly 49% were seen once. The ten biggest clones cover 6.1% of the sample.

The intended sense of this specimen's treatment or condition label: roughly ten-day PBMC culture with coronavirus spike peptide pools or control peptides (ViraFEST assay). The ViraFEST assay, used in the study, expanded antigen-specific T cells with peptide pools and then identified the expanded clonotypes through TCR sequencing. Positive SARS-CoV-2 PCR tests in the convalescent patients dated from March to December 2020, before Alpha, Beta and Delta variants emerged in the United States. About 1.8 million PBMCs per well were cultured in IMDM with roughly 5% human AB serum and approximately 9.1 IU/ml IL-2, plus 10 ug/ml peptide pools. Half of the culture medium was replaced with fresh IL-2-containing medium on days 3 and 7. CD4+ T cells were isolated after 10 days of culture through negative selection using the EasySep CD4+ T cell isolation kit. Ficoll-Paque Plus gradient centrifugation was used to isolate PBMCs from whole blood, and the isolated PBMCs were then either used fresh or cryopreserved at -140C. Triplicate wells were generally used for each culture condition.

Sequenced: CD4+ T cells from blood, cultured in vitro. The clonotype originates from a human donor who had recovered from COVID-19.

The sequence in DNA is TGTGCCAGTAGTATAGATCGAGATCAGCCCCAGCATTTT. It is translated as CASSIDRDQPQHF. The chain uses TRBV19 and TRBJ1-5; confidence is insufficient to name the D gene. Including the terminal cysteine and phenylalanine, the CDR3 comprises 13 residues. The kept DNA is CDR3 alone, 39 bases in frame from the first base. The germline V gene (reference sequence) provides CDR1 LNHDA and CDR2 SQIVND. V is clipped by 0 bases and J by 5 bases, and the sequence between their germline boundaries is 5 bases long.